This record looks at one T cell receptor beta chain sequence and its context. This sample stems from a study of shared clonotypes between healthy human individuals. Study context: Each donor's CD4 naive and CD4 memory cells filled three plates apiece, CD8 naive two, and CD8 memory one.

Each CD8 memory set brought CD45RO+ cells together with CCR7-negative CD45RA+ TemRA cells. Germline V gives CDR1 SGHRS, CDR2 YFSETQ. V was cut by 0 bases and J by 3 bases, with 22 bases left in between. The CDR3 has 18 amino acids. The authors loaded roughly 200 ng DNA, tens of thousands of T cell genomes, into sorted-subset replicate PCRs. Source study methods: ImmunoSEQ yielded junction-only sequences lacking quality scores, so filtering differed. Only in-frame clones appear in the TCRdb table, and some are missing; sequencing was by immunoSEQ multiplex PCR. V and J calls and clone size are those listed in that table; D and trimming were worked out from the DNA. The repertoire holds around 690,000 clones, with around 91% as singletons.

The sequenced sample was memory CD8+ T cells from PBMCs. The subset: CD45RO+ cells pooled with CCR7-negative TemRA cells. This chain uses TRBV5-1 with TRBJ2-7; tentative D call: TRBD1 (9 bases). The sequence was collected from a man between 18 and 29 years old in good health. Some clones in this sample may be carry-over from other donors' samples. The CDR3 DNA follows: TGCGCCAGCAGCTTGGTAGCGGGACAGGGTTTATTTCTCTACGAGCAGTACTTC. Protein sequence: CASSLVAGQGLFLYEQYF.